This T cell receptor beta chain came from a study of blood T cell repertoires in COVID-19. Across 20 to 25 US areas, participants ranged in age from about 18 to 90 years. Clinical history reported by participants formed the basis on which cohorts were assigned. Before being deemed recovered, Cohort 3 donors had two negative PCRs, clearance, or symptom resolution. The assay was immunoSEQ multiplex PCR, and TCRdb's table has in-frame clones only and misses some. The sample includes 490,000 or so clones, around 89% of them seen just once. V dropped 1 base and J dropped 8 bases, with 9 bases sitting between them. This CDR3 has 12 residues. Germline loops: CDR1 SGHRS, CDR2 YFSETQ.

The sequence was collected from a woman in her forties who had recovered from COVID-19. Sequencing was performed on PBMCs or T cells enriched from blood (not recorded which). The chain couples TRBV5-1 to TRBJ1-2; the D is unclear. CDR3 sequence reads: CASSLMKEGYTF. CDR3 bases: TGCGCCAGCAGCTTGATGAAGGAGGGCTACACCTTC.